This passage covers 29 T cell receptor beta chains from one sample sequenced in a study of shared clonotypes between healthy human individuals. TCRdb's table, derived via immunoSEQ multiplex PCR, lists solely in-frame clones and lacks some. The profile shows about 1.5 million clones, roughly 98% of them singletons. Sequenced material: naive CD4+ T cells sorted from blood. Regarding subset: CD45RA+ positively selected. These receptor sequences come from a man aged 30 to 39 in good health.

The V gene is TRBV5-5, the J gene TRBJ1-1; 8 bases match TRBD1. Germline V lookup: CDR1 SGHKS, CDR2 YYEKEE (reference sequence). The V segment lost 4 bases and the J segment 6 bases; nucleotides outside the gene matches: 14. This CDR3 region has 16 residues. CDR3 nucleotides: TGTGCCAGCAGCCCCTCCCCCAGGGGGCGCTCCCCTGAAGCTTTCTTT. It specifies CASSPSPRGRSPEAFF.

V is TRBV5-1 and J is TRBJ1-2; D possibly corresponds to TRBD1 (6 bases). Trimming took off 0 bases at V and 2 bases at J, with 11 bases between the two ends. Germline-derived CDR1 and CDR2 are SGHRS and YFSETQ. This CDR3 has 15 residues. This CDR3 is CASSLVGAENYGYTF. The DNA of the CDR3 is TGCGCCAGCAGCTTGGTGGGGGCTGAAAACTATGGCTACACCTTC.

V and J are TRBV7-8 and TRBJ1-2; 7 positions agree with TRBD1. Germline V gene sequence: CDR1 SGHVS, CDR2 FQNEAQ. V lost 6 bases, J lost 0 bases, and 4 bases stayed unmatched. This CDR3 is 14 amino acids long. The CDR3 reads CASRSTGPNYGYTF. In nucleotides, the CDR3 is TGTGCCAGCAGATCGACAGGGCCTAACTATGGCTACACCTTC.

The chain couples TRBV6-5 to TRBJ2-2; D unclear. The V end lost 8 bases, the J end lost 1 base, and 5 bases lay between the germline ends. CDR1 and CDR2 (germline): MNHEY, SVGAGI. This CDR3 spans 12 amino acids. For the CDR3, the DNA is TGTGCCAGCGGCCAGAACACCGGGGAGCTGTTTTTT. As protein: CASGQNTGELFF.

The rearrangement joins TRBV18 to TRBJ2-5; TRBD1 agrees at 9 bases. The V and J ends lost 3 bases and 3 bases, in that order; junction bases with no gene match: 5. There are 15 residues in the CDR3. From germline, CDR1 is KGHSH and CDR2 LQKENI. The CDR3 loop reads CASSPPDRGKETQYF. The DNA of the CDR3 is TGTGCCAGCTCACCTCCAGACAGGGGGAAAGAGACCCAGTACTTC. The whole variable domain, remainder taken from reference TRBV18 and TRBJ2-5, is NAGVMQNPRHLVRRRGQEARLRCSPMKGHSHVYWYRQLPEEGLKFMVYLQKENIIDESGMPKERFSAEFPKEGPSILRIQQVVRGDSAAYFCASSPPDRGKETQYFGPGTRLLVL.

The chain links TRBV19 to TRBJ2-1; 16 nucleotides match TRBD2. CDR3 length: 19 residues. Looked up from germline, CDR1 is LNHDA and CDR2 is SQIVND (reference sequence). Unmatched junction bases numbered 10, after V lost 2 bases and J lost 6 bases. The CDR3 coding sequence is TGTGCCAGTAGTATACTCCCCGGGACTAGCGGGAGGGCCGCCAATGAGCAGTTCTTC. Its translation: CASSILPGTSGRAANEQFF.

The chain links TRBV12-2 to TRBJ2-5; TRBD2 is the table's D call and was not checked against the DNA. TRBV12-2 is classified as a pseudogene. The CDR3 contains 19 residues. The DNA of the CDR3 is TGTGCAAGTCGCTTAGCGCTGGGACTAGCGGGATTGAAGGAAGAGACCCAGTACTTC. It codes for CASRLALGLAGLKEETQYF.

The chain recombines TRBV27 with TRBJ2-7; the match to TRBD2 covers 11 bases. The CDR3 contains 17 residues. The germline CDR1 and CDR2 sequences are MNHEY and SMNVEV (reference sequence). The junction had 11 bases not matched to a gene; V was cut back by 5 bases and J by 2 bases. CDR3 protein: CASSIHSLAGAAYEQYF. CDR3 DNA sequence: TGTGCCAGCAGTATCCACTCACTAGCGGGAGCGGCCTACGAGCAGTACTTC.

This clone was seen only once. The V gene is TRBV6-5, the J gene TRBJ2-1; a weak D match, TRBD2 (6 bases). Germline V gives CDR1 MNHEY, CDR2 SVGAGI. The CDR3 runs to 14 residues. Trimming took off 6 bases at V and 6 bases at J, with 15 bases between the two ends. DNA of the CDR3: TGTGCCAGCAGCCGGGACTGGGTCTCCAATGAGCAGTTCTTC. Encoded protein: CASSRDWVSNEQFF.

J is TRBJ2-7 and V is TRBV6-6, with 7 bases lining up with TRBD1. The CDR3 covers 13 residues. The junction had 10 bases not matched to a gene; V was cut back by 3 bases and J by 11 bases. Germline values: CDR1 MNHNY, CDR2 SVGAGI (reference sequence). In DNA, the CDR3 is TGTGCCAGCAGTTATTCCAACCGGGACAGTAAGTACTTC. Protein product: CASSYSNRDSKYF.

J is TRBJ1-1 and V is TRBV29-1; the D gene is possibly TRBD1 (6 bases). The CDR3 runs to 16 residues. CDR1 and CDR2 (germline): SQVTM, ANQGSEA. The V and J ends lost 4 bases and 4 bases respectively, with 22 bases between them. The CDR3 spells CSVVWLGGRSGTEAFF. The CDR3 coding sequence is TGCAGCGTTGTCTGGTTGGGGGGGCGATCGGGCACTGAAGCTTTCTTT.

This clone was recorded once. The J gene is TRBJ2-1, the V gene TRBV25-1; D might be TRBD1 or TRBD2, each matching 7 bases. Deletions cut 8 bases from V and 15 bases from J, with 23 bases between. This CDR3 region has 13 residues. CDR1 is MGHDK and CDR2 is SYGVNS in the germline V gene. The CDR3 loop is CASGGPRGGSRFF. The CDR3 DNA follows: TGTGCCAGCGGCGGCCCCAGGGGGGGGAGCAGGTTCTTC.

The chain uses TRBV7-9 and TRBJ2-1; 7 bases fit TRBD2. The CDR3 spans 15 residues. Germline assignment: CDR1 SEHNR and CDR2 FQNEAQ (reference sequence). V lost 3 bases to trimming and J lost 2 bases; unmatched junction nucleotides: 4. CDR3: CASSLSGITYNEQFF. For the CDR3, the DNA is TGTGCCAGCAGCTTGAGCGGGATAACCTACAATGAGCAGTTCTTC.

This clone was found once. The chain uses TRBV20-1 and TRBJ2-7; D is ambiguous. The CDR3 runs 10 residues. Germline V lookup: CDR1 DFQATT, CDR2 SNEGSKA (reference sequence). The V gene lost 5 bases and the J gene lost 6 bases, with 8 bases spanning the gap. In DNA form, the CDR3 reads TGCAGTGCTCCGATCCGCGAGCAGTACTTC. Its translation: CSAPIREQYF.

This chain joins TRBV7-9 and TRBJ2-3; the match to TRBD2 covers 8 bases. Germline values: CDR1 SEHNR, CDR2 FQNEAQ (reference sequence). The ends lost 4 bases at V and 4 bases at J; junction bases unmatched: 7. This CDR3 has 15 residues. CDR3 residues: CASSSQGTRADTQYF. The CDR3 DNA sequence: TGTGCCAGCAGCTCCCAGGGGACTAGGGCAGATACGCAGTATTTT. The complete variable domain, with remaining parts taken from reference TRBV7-9 and TRBJ2-3, reads DTGVSQNPRHKITKRGQNVTFRCDPISEHNRLYWYRQTLGQGPEFLTYFQNEAQLEKSRLLSDRFSAERPKGSFSTLEIQRTEQGDSAMYLCASSSQGTRADTQYFGPGTRLTVL.

The CDR3 DNA reads as TGTGCCAGCAGCTTAGCGTGGGCGGAAAAACTGTTTTTT. It translates to CASSLAWAEKLFF. This chain connects TRBV7-9 to TRBJ1-4; D uncertain. CDR1 is SEHNR, CDR2 FQNEAQ, per germline (reference sequence). V lost 0 bases to trimming and J lost 8 bases, with 7 bases between them. This CDR3 contains 13 residues.

The genes are TRBV4-2 and TRBJ2-7, with 7 positions matching TRBD1. V dropped 5 bases and J dropped 6; count of bases not matched to a gene: 10. The CDR3 is 14 amino acids. From germline, CDR1 is LGHNA and CDR2 YNFKEQ. CDR3 coding DNA: TGTGCCAGCAGCAACAGACAGGGCGGGCGCGAGCAGTACTTC. Translating gives CASSNRQGGREQYF.

Turning to this clone: Other DNA sequences in this sample translate to the same CDR3. The genes are TRBV29-1 and TRBJ1-5; D unresolved. CDR3 size: 12 residues. Germline V gene sequence: CDR1 SQVTM, CDR2 ANQGSEA. V was clipped by 6 bases and J by 2 bases, with 8 bases between them. CDR3 amino acids: CSVAGGNQPQHF. DNA for the CDR3: TGCAGCGTAGCCGGCGGCAATCAGCCCCAGCATTTT.

This sequence joins TRBV28 and TRBJ2-1, with a tentative D call TRBD2 (6 bases). Germline V gene data show CDR1 as MDHEN and CDR2 as SYDVKM. With 5 bases removed from V and 3 bases from J, the gap between germline ends came to 8 bases. The CDR3 is 13 residues long. The CDR3 region is CASSGRGYNEQFF. For the CDR3, the DNA is TGTGCCAGCAGTGGGCGGGGCTACAATGAGCAGTTCTTC.

The rearrangement links TRBV6-4 to TRBJ2-1; TRBD2 matches 11 bases. Losses at the gene ends were 6 bases for V and 5 bases for J; bases not matched to a gene: 9. Germline values: CDR1 MRHNA, CDR2 SNTAGT. This CDR3 is 16 amino acids long. CDR3 in amino acids: CASRAHLAGGDNEQFF. The CDR3 region has the DNA TGTGCCAGCAGAGCTCATCTAGCGGGAGGCGACAATGAGCAGTTCTTC.

This chain uses TRBV5-5 with TRBJ1-2; tentatively, D is TRBD1 (5 bases). CDR1 is SGHKS and CDR2 is YYEKEE in the germline V gene (reference sequence). The germline V and J ends were trimmed by 4 bases and 3 bases, with 13 bases remaining between them. This CDR3 has 14 amino acids. This CDR3 reads CASSRAGTDYGYTF. CDR3 DNA: TGTGCCAGCAGCAGGGCCGGGACGGACTATGGCTACACCTTC.

The chain combines TRBV19 with TRBJ2-1; TRBD1 matches at 9 bases. The CDR3 has 15 amino acids. Per germline, CDR1 LNHDA and CDR2 SQIVND (reference sequence). Losses at the gene ends were 3 bases for V and 12 bases for J; bases not matched to a gene: 12. The CDR3 DNA reads TGTGCCAGTAGTATCATGGGACAGGGACGTAGGGGGCAGTTCTTC. It yields the protein CASSIMGQGRRGQFF.

This clone showed up just once. The chain carries TRBV27 and TRBJ1-2, with a tentative D call TRBD1 (6 bases). The CDR3 spans 14 residues. CDR1 MNHEY and CDR2 SMNVEV come from the germline V gene (reference sequence). V dropped 5 bases and J dropped 4 bases, with 14 bases sitting between them. The CDR3 DNA is TGTGCCAGCAGTCCCCGGTTAGGGGGCTATGGCTACACCTTC. This sequence encodes CASSPRLGGYGYTF.

The V gene is TRBV5-5, the J gene TRBJ2-1, with TRBD1 as a possible D gene (5 bases). This CDR3 comprises 16 residues. Trimming removed 0 bases from V and 2 bases from J, with 12 bases in between. Germline CDR1 is SGHKS and CDR2 is YYEKEE (reference sequence). This chain's CDR3 is CASSLEGISTYNEQFF. CDR3 nucleotide sequence: TGTGCCAGCAGCTTGGAGGGGATTTCGACCTACAATGAGCAGTTCTTC.

V gene TRBV30 combines with J gene TRBJ1-5, with 9 positions matching TRBD1. Trimming cost V 5 bases and J 4 bases; bases outside gene matches: 6. The CDR3 has 14 amino acids. Germline CDR1 reads GTSNPN; CDR2 reads SVGIG (reference sequence). Here the CDR3 DNA reads TGTGCCTGGGGCGCACAGGGGGCAAATCAGCCCCAGCATTTT. Translated: CAWGAQGANQPQHF.

V is TRBV7-9 and J is TRBJ2-5, with D possibly matching TRBD1 (5 bases). In germline, CDR1 is SEHNR, CDR2 FQNEAQ (reference sequence). The length of the CDR3 is 14 residues. Trimming shortened V by 5 bases and J by 0 bases, and 10 bases separated the two germline ends. This CDR3 reads CASSPQEYQETQYF. The CDR3 nucleotides read TGTGCCAGCAGCCCACAGGAGTACCAAGAGACCCAGTACTTC. Drawing the rest from reference TRBV7-9 and TRBJ2-5, the complete variable domain is DTGVSQNPRHKITKRGQNVTFRCDPISEHNRLYWYRQTLGQGPEFLTYFQNEAQLEKSRLLSDRFSAERPKGSFSTLEIQRTEQGDSAMYLCASSPQEYQETQYFGPGTRLLVL.

This clone was observed a single time. The rearrangement joins TRBV6-1 to TRBJ2-3, with TRBD2 matching over 8 bases. V was pared by 3 bases and J by 1 base, with 3 bases of the junction left unmatched. From germline, CDR1 is MNHNS and CDR2 SASEGT. The CDR3 has 15 amino acids. The CDR3: CASSEGLVGTDTQYF. The CDR3 bases are TGTGCCAGCAGTGAGGGACTAGTTGGCACAGATACGCAGTATTTT.

The V call is TRBV28, the J call TRBJ1-4; TRBD1 aligns across 8 bases. Germline CDR1 MDHEN, CDR2 SYDVKM. The V segment lost 5 bases and the J segment 11 bases; nucleotides outside the gene matches: 13. The CDR3 is 15 residues long. The CDR3 spells CASSATGQGSGKLFF. The DNA of the CDR3 is TGTGCCAGCAGTGCCACCGGACAGGGTAGTGGGAAACTGTTTTTT.

This rearrangement joins TRBV7-2 to TRBJ2-1, with TRBD1 matching 10 bases. This CDR3 comprises 16 residues. Per the germline V gene, CDR1 is SGHTA and CDR2 is FQGNSA. Unmatched junction bases numbered 9, after V lost 4 bases and J lost 6 bases. The CDR3 loop reads CASSSDRQGAFNEQFF. The CDR3 coding sequence is TGTGCCAGCAGCTCGGATCGACAGGGGGCTTTCAATGAGCAGTTCTTC.